What follows are 25 T cell receptor beta chains derived from one specimen sequenced in a study of cytotoxic CD8 clonotypes in ibrutinib-treated CLL. Data came from immunoSEQ multiplex PCR; TCRdb stores just in-frame clones and leaves some out. The sample consists of 60,000 to 75,000 clones, 90% of them appearing once. Source: PBMCs, taken after 12 months of ibrutinib treatment. The receptors shown here come from a human donor with chronic lymphocytic leukemia.

CDR3 protein: CASSLNSWGSEQYF. The DNA for the CDR3 is TGTGCCAGCAGCTTGAACAGCTGGGGGAGCGAGCAGTACTTC. This chain uses TRBV11-2 with TRBJ2-7, with D perhaps matching TRBD1 or TRBD2 (5 bases each). Germline CDR1 SGHAT, CDR2 FQNNGV. V was shortened by 3 bases and J by 6 bases, with 15 bases between the two germline ends. The CDR3 is 14 residues long.

The rearrangement links TRBV5-1 to TRBJ2-2; 9 bases map to TRBD2. Germline CDR1 and CDR2: SGHRS and YFSETQ. The V segment lost 2 bases and the J segment 4 bases; nucleotides outside the gene matches: 6. This CDR3 is built from 16 residues. The CDR3 loop reads CASSFASGILTGELFF. CDR3 DNA sequence: TGCGCCAGCAGCTTTGCTAGCGGGATACTCACCGGGGAGCTGTTTTTT.

This rearrangement joins TRBV2 to TRBJ1-4; no definite D call. CDR1 and CDR2 from the germline V gene are SNHLY and FYNNEI. Trimming pared 8 bases from V and 11 bases from J, leaving 21 bases between. CDR3 length: 14 residues. The CDR3 reads CASVATRHGGKLFF. The DNA of the CDR3 is TGTGCCAGCGTAGCAACAAGGCACGGCGGCAAACTGTTTTTT.

The chain links TRBV6-1 to TRBJ2-1; possible D gene TRBD2, 5 bases. This CDR3 is 13 amino acids long. The germline CDR1 and CDR2 sequences are MNHNS and SASEGT. Trimming removed 1 base at V and 9 bases at J, with 10 bases between. DNA for the CDR3: TGTGCCAGCAGTGAAGGGCTAGGACTTGAGCAGTTCTTC. Encoded protein: CASSEGLGLEQFF.

The chain carries TRBV19 and TRBJ2-1; tentatively, D is TRBD1 or TRBD2 (5 bases each). V lost 0 bases and J lost 1, with 7 bases in between. The V gene's germline CDR1 is LNHDA and CDR2 SQIVND (reference sequence). The CDR3 has 15 amino acids. The CDR3 DNA sequence: TGTGCCAGTAGTATAGAGGGACGGTCCTACAATGAGCAGTTCTTC. This encodes CASSIEGRSYNEQFF. Full variable domain (rest looked up from reference TRBV19 and TRBJ2-1): DGGITQSPKYLFRKEGQNVTLSCEQNLNHDAMYWYRQDPGQGLRLIYYSQIVNDFQKGDIAEGYSVSREKKESFPLTVTSAQKNPTAFYLCASSIEGRSYNEQFFGPGTRLTVL.

This chain uses TRBV15 with TRBJ2-2; 10 bases agree with TRBD1. Germline V gives CDR1 LNHNV, CDR2 YYDKDF (reference sequence). The V gene end was trimmed by 2 bases and the J gene end by 13 bases; junction bases not matched to a gene: 13. CDR3 size: 16 residues. The CDR3 DNA reads as TGTGCCACCAGCAGACGCGGGGGACAGGGGTCCTTTGGGCTGTTTTTT. Translating it yields CATSRRGGQGSFGLFF.

The chain recombines TRBV29-1 with TRBJ2-7; possibly TRBD1 for D (5 bases). CDR1 is SQVTM and CDR2 is ANQGSEA in the germline V gene. This CDR3 is built from 13 residues. V was cut by 1 base and J by 2 bases, with 9 bases left in between. Here the CDR3 reads CSVEGEGAYEQYF. In nucleotides, the CDR3 is TGCAGCGTTGAAGGGGAAGGGGCCTACGAGCAGTACTTC.

The chain is built from TRBV29-1 and TRBJ2-2; TRBD1 aligns across 10 bases. In germline, CDR1 is SQVTM, CDR2 ANQGSEA. After removal of 4 bases from V and 8 bases from J, the junction contained 4 bases not matched to a gene. This CDR3 comprises 13 residues. The DNA for the CDR3 is TGCAGCGTTGCGGGACAGGGGCCGGGGGAGCTGTTTTTT. Translated, it gives CSVAGQGPGELFF.

CDR3 nucleotide sequence: TGTGCCAGCAGTTACGGCAGAAGACGGGGCTATGGCTACACCTTC. Translation: CASSYGRRRGYGYTF. The chain is built from TRBV6-5 and TRBJ1-2; D uncertain. Trimming cost V 2 bases and J 4 bases, with 14 bases left between them. Germline V gene data show CDR1 as MNHEY and CDR2 as SVGAGI. The CDR3 contains 15 residues.

Written as DNA, the CDR3 is TGTGCCAGCAGCTCGACAGGGATTAATACGCAGTATTTT. Protein product: CASSSTGINTQYF. The chain recombines TRBV7-2 with TRBJ2-3, with TRBD1 matching 7 bases. The CDR3 runs to 13 residues. Germline V CDR1 and CDR2: SGHTA, FQGNSA. J was trimmed by 7 bases and V by 4 bases; bases with no gene match: 5.

The genes are TRBV10-2 and TRBJ2-3, with TRBD2 identical over 7 bases. Germline CDR1 is WSHSY and CDR2 is SAAADI. The CDR3 has 16 amino acids. The ends lost 7 bases at V and 0 bases at J; junction bases unmatched: 10. The CDR3 coding sequence is TGCGCCAGCATCCGTCGTGCGGGGGTCAGCACAGATACGCAGTATTTT. Amino acids: CASIRRAGVSTDTQYF.

The V gene is TRBV7-2, the J gene TRBJ2-5; 7 nucleotides match TRBD1. Germline V gene sequence: CDR1 SGHTA, CDR2 FQGNSA. This CDR3 has 14 amino acids. The J segment lost 5 bases and the V segment lost 5 bases, leaving 8 bases of the junction unmatched. CDR3 residues: CASSPQGRLETQYF. Written as DNA, the CDR3 is TGTGCCAGCAGCCCACAGGGGAGATTGGAGACCCAGTACTTC.

The rearrangement uses TRBV20-1 and TRBJ1-5; perhaps TRBD1 as D (5 bases). V gave up 0 bases and J gave up 12 bases, with 9 bases separating them. The CDR3 is 11 residues long. Germline values: CDR1 DFQATT, CDR2 SNEGSKA (reference sequence). CDR3 sequence: CSARDGTYQHF. Here the CDR3 DNA reads TGCAGTGCTAGAGATGGGACGTACCAGCATTTT.

The V call is TRBV27, the J call TRBJ2-3; TRBD1 matches at 8 bases. V lost 3 bases to trimming and J lost 4 bases; unmatched junction nucleotides: 9. This CDR3 has 16 residues. The V gene's germline CDR1 is MNHEY and CDR2 SMNVEV (reference sequence). The CDR3 sequence: CASSFQGAVISDTQYF. CDR3 nucleotides: TGTGCCAGCAGTTTCCAGGGGGCTGTGATTTCAGATACGCAGTATTTT.

The chain uses TRBV10-1 and TRBJ2-7; D may be TRBD1 (5 bases). V dropped 6 bases and J dropped 6 bases, with 15 bases sitting between them. The CDR3 totals 13 residues. The germline V gene encodes CDR1 WNHNN and CDR2 SYGVQD (reference sequence). CDR3 protein: CASSQRQSGEQYF. Written as DNA, the CDR3 is TGCGCCAGCAGCCAAAGACAGTCTGGCGAGCAGTACTTC.

The chain carries TRBV12-5 and TRBJ1-5, with D maybe TRBD1 (5 bases). Per the germline V gene, CDR1 is LGHNT and CDR2 is FRNRAP. The CDR3 has 14 residues. Trimming shortened V by 4 bases and J by 4 bases, and 11 bases separated the two germline ends. The DNA for the CDR3 is TGTGCTAGTGGTTCACCGGGACCTAATCAGCCCCAGCATTTT. Protein: CASGSPGPNQPQHF.

This chain joins TRBV6-1 and TRBJ2-7; a possible D gene is TRBD2 (5 bases). The V gene lost 4 bases and the J gene lost 4 bases, with 26 bases spanning the gap. This CDR3 spans 18 amino acids. Germline CDR1 and CDR2: MNHNS and SASEGT. The CDR3 loop reads CASSVLPTVLASQYEQYF. DNA for the CDR3: TGTGCCAGCAGTGTTTTGCCAACAGTACTCGCTAGCCAGTACGAGCAGTACTTC.

V usage is TRBV5-8 and J usage is TRBJ2-5; D remains unclear. CDR1 and CDR2 from the germline V gene are SGHTS and YDEGEE. The ends were cut back, 0 bases at V and 1 base at J, with 7 bases in the middle. CDR3 length equals 14 residues. This CDR3 is CASSLGHLQETQYF. The CDR3 region has the DNA TGTGCCAGCAGCTTGGGACACCTCCAAGAGACCCAGTACTTC.

The J gene is TRBJ1-1, the V gene TRBV27; unclear D gene. V shed 6 bases and J shed 0 bases, with 11 bases lying between them. This CDR3 region has 14 residues. Germline V CDR1 and CDR2: MNHEY, SMNVEV (reference sequence). The CDR3 loop is CASRLVGMNTEAFF. The CDR3 bases are TGTGCCAGCAGGCTCGTGGGTATGAACACTGAAGCTTTCTTT.

V usage is TRBV19 and J usage is TRBJ1-3; 8 bases map to TRBD1. CDR1 is LNHDA, CDR2 SQIVND, per germline (reference sequence). CDR3 size: 18 residues. Trimming cost V 4 bases and J 0 bases; bases outside gene matches: 11. This chain's CDR3 is CASSTQTRDRHSGNTIYF. The CDR3 region has the DNA TGTGCCAGTAGTACCCAGACCCGGGACAGGCACTCTGGAAACACCATATATTTT.

This clone was found once. This sequence joins TRBV2 and TRBJ2-7, with unresolved D. V was trimmed by 4 bases and J by 1 base, leaving 11 bases between them. The CDR3 is made up of 14 amino acids. Per germline, CDR1 SNHLY and CDR2 FYNNEI. As DNA, the CDR3 is TGTGCCAGCAGTGCTGGGTTATGGTCCTACGAGCAGTACTTC. Protein: CASSAGLWSYEQYF. Together with reference TRBV2 and TRBJ2-7, the CDR3 gives the full variable domain: EPEVTQTPSHQVTQMGQEVILRCVPISNHLYFYWYRQILGQKVEFLVSFYNNEISEKSEIFDDQFSVERPDGSNFTLKIRSTKLEDSAMYFCASSAGLWSYEQYFGPGTRLTVT.

The chain joins TRBV5-1 to TRBJ1-2, with D perhaps TRBD1 (6 bases). Germline loops: CDR1 SGHRS, CDR2 YFSETQ. This CDR3 has 15 residues. The V gene lost 4 bases and the J gene lost 0 bases, with 13 bases spanning the gap. CDR3 loop: CASSLRTDANYGYTF. The CDR3 DNA reads TGCGCCAGCAGCCTGCGGACAGACGCTAACTATGGCTACACCTTC.

The gene calls are TRBV5-1 and TRBJ1-5; D gene unclear. The CDR3 contains 15 residues. With 1 base removed from V and 2 bases from J, the gap between germline ends came to 10 bases. Per the germline V gene, CDR1 is SGHRS and CDR2 is YFSETQ. CDR3 loop: CASSLSGSGNQPQHF. In nucleotides, the CDR3 is TGCGCCAGCAGCTTGTCGGGGAGCGGCAATCAGCCCCAGCATTTT.

The chain couples TRBV6-1 to TRBJ1-5; possibly TRBD1 for D (5 bases). The CDR3 extends over 15 amino acids. CDR1 is MNHNS, CDR2 SASEGT, per germline. V dropped 0 bases and J dropped 4 bases, with 10 bases sitting between them. The DNA of the CDR3 is TGTGCCAGCAGTGAAGCTCTCTGGGGGAATCAGCCCCAGCATTTT. Translating gives CASSEALWGNQPQHF.

The chain carries TRBV11-2 and TRBJ1-2; D unresolved. V lost 0 bases to trimming and J lost 5 bases, with 7 bases between them. CDR3 size: 13 residues. Germline CDR1 is SGHAT and CDR2 is FQNNGV. CDR3 region: CASSLDTRYGYTF. CDR3 nucleotides: TGTGCCAGCAGCTTAGATACCCGTTATGGCTACACCTTC.